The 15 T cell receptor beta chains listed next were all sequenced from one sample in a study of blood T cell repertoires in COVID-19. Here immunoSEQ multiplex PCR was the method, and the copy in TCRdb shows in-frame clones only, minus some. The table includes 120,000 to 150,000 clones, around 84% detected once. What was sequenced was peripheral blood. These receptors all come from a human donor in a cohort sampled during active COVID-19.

CDR3 sequence (DNA): TGTGCCAGTAGTATAATTCAGGGGAGCTATGAAGCTTTCTTT. It is translated as CASSIIQGSYEAFF. This rearrangement joins TRBV19 to TRBJ1-1, with TRBD1 as a possible D gene (6 bases). This CDR3 has 14 residues. V was clipped by 2 bases and J by 7 bases, with 14 bases between them. From germline, CDR1 is LNHDA and CDR2 SQIVND (reference sequence).

CDR3 DNA sequence: TGTGCCAGCAGTTACGGCAGGGGGCCTACGAACTATGGCTACACCTTC. Its translation: CASSYGRGPTNYGYTF. This chain uses TRBV6-5 with TRBJ1-2, with 8 nucleotides matching TRBD1. CDR3 length: 16 residues. J lost 2 bases, V lost 2 bases, and 7 bases had no gene match. Germline lookup yields CDR1 MNHEY and CDR2 SVGAGI.

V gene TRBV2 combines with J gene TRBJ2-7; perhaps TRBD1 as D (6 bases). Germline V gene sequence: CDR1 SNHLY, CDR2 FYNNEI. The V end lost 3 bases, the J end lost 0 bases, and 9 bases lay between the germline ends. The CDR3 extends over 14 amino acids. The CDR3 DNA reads TGTGCCAGCAGTGAGGGCAGGGGCTCCTACGAGCAGTACTTC. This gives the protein CASSEGRGSYEQYF.

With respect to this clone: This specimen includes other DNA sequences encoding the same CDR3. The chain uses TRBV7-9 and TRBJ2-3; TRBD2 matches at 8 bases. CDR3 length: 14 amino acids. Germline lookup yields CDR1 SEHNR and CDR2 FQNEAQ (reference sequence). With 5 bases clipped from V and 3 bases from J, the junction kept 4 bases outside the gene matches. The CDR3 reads CASSLSGGTDTQYF. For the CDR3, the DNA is TGTGCCAGCAGCCTCTCGGGGGGGACAGATACGCAGTATTTT. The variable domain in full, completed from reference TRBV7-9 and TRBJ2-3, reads DTGVSQNPRHKITKRGQNVTFRCDPISEHNRLYWYRQTLGQGPEFLTYFQNEAQLEKSRLLSDRFSAERPKGSFSTLEIQRTEQGDSAMYLCASSLSGGTDTQYFGPGTRLTVL.

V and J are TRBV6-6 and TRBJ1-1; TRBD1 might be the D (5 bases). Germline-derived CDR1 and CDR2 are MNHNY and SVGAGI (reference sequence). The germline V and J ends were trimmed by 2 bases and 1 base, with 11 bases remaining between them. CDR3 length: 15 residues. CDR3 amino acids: CASSYRRRGNTEAFF. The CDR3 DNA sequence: TGTGCCAGCAGTTACAGGAGAAGGGGGAACACTGAAGCTTTCTTT.

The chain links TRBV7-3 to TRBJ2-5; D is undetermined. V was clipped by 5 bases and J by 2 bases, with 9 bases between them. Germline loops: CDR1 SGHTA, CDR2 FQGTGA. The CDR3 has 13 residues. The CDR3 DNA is TGTGCCAGCAGCCGTAGCCGGCAAGAGACCCAGTACTTC. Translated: CASSRSRQETQYF. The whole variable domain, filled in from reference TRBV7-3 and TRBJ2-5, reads GAGVSQTPSNKVTEKGKYVELRCDPISGHTALYWYRQSLGQGPEFLIYFQGTGAADDSGLPNDRFFAVRPEGSVSTLKIQRTERGDSAVYLCASSRSRQETQYFGPGTRLLVL.

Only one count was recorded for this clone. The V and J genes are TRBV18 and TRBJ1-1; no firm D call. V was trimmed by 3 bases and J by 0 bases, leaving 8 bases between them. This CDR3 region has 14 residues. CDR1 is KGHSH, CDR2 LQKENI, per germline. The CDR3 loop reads CASSPPVLNTEAFF. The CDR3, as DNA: TGTGCCAGCTCACCGCCGGTTCTGAACACTGAAGCTTTCTTT.

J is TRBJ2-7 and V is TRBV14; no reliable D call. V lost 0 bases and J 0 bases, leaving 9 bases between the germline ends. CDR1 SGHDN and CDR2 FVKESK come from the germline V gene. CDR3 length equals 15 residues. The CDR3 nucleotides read TGTGCCAGCAGCCAAGAGATACGGGTCTCCTACGAGCAGTACTTC. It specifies CASSQEIRVSYEQYF.

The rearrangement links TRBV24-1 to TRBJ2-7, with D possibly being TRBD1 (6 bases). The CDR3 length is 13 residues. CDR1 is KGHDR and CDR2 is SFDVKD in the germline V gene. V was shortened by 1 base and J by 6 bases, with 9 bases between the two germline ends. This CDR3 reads CATSDFGQREQYF. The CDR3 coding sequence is TGTGCCACCAGTGATTTCGGACAGCGCGAGCAGTACTTC.

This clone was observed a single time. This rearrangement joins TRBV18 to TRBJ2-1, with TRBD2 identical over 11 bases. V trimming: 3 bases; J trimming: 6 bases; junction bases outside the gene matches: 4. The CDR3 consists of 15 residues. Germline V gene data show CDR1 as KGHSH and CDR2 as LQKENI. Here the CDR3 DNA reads TGTGCCAGCTCACCCGGGACTAGCGGAGTCAATGAGCAGTTCTTC. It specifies CASSPGTSGVNEQFF.

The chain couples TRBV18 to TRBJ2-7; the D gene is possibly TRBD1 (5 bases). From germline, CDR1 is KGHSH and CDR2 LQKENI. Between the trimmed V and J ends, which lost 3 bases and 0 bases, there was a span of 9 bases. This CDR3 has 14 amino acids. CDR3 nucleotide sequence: TGTGCCAGCTCACCTGGACAAAGCTCCTACGAGCAGTACTTC. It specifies CASSPGQSSYEQYF.

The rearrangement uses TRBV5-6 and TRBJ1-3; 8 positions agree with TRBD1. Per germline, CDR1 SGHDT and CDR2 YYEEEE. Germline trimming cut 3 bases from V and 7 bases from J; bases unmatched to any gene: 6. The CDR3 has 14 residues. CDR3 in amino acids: CASSYGQGRNTIYF. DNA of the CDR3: TGTGCCAGCAGCTACGGACAGGGACGCAACACCATATATTTT.

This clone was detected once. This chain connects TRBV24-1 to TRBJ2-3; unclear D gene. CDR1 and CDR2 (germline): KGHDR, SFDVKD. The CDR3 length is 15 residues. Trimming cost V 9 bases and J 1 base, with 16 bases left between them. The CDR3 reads CATPTYSRGTDTQYF. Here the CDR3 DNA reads TGTGCCACCCCCACCTATTCCCGTGGCACAGATACGCAGTATTTT.

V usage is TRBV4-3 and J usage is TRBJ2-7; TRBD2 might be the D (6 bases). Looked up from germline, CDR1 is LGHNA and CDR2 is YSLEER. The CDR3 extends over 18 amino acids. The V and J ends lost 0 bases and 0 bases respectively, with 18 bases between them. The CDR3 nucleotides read TGCGCCAGCAGCCAAGAAGGTCCCCCCGGGGGAAGCTCCTACGAGCAGTACTTC. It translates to CASSQEGPPGGSSYEQYF.

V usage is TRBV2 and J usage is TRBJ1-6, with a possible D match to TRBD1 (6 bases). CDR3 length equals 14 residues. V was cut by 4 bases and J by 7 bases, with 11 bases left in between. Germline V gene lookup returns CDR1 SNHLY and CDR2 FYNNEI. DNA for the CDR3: TGTGCCAGCAGTGGCGGTACAGGGAATTCACCCCTCCACTTT. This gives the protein CASSGGTGNSPLHF.